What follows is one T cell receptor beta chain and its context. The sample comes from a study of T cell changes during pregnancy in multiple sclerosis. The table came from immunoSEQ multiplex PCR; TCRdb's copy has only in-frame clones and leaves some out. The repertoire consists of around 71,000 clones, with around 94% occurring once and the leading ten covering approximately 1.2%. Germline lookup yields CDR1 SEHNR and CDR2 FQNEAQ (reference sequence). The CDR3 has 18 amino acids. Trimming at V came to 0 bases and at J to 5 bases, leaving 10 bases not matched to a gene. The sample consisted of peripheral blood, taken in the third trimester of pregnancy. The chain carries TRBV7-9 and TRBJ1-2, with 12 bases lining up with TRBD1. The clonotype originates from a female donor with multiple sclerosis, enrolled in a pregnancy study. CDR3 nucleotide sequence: TGTGCCAGCAGCTTAGCCAAGGGACAGGGGGCTATTGAATATGGCTACACCTTC. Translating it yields CASSLAKGQGAIEYGYTF.